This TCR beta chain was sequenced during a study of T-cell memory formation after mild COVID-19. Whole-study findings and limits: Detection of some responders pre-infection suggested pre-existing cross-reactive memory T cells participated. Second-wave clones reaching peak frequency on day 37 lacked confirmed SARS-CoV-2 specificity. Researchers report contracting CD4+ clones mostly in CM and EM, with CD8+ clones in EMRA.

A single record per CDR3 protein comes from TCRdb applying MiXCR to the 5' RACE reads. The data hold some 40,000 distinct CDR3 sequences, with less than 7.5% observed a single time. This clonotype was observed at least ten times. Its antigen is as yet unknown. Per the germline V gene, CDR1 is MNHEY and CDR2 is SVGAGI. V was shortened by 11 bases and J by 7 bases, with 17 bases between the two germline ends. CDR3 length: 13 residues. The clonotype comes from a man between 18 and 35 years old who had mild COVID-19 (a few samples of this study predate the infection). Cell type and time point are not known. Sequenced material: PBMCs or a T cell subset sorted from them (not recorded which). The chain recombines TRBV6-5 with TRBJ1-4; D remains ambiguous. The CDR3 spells CASRLGRREKLFF. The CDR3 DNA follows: TGTGCCTCGCGGTTGGGGAGGCGTGAAAAACTGTTTTTT.